Included here is one TCR beta chain sequence, with context. Which antigen it targets is not known. No qualities accompany the bases; no much larger clone lies one base away. The sample belongs to a study of T cell clonotyping in hematopoietic cell transplantation (dated by TCRdb to about 2021). Some background on the complete study: Pretransplant recipient samples were obtained after cytoreduction. Recruitment of patients was conducted between September 2015 and January 2017, and follow-up was continued until September 2020 or death. In the study, over a hundred blood samples were gathered from 35 consecutive transplant recipients and their related donors.

The time point label, read with the paper, signifies: recipient sample about 28 days before transplant, after cytoreduction. Recipient blood was collected about 28 days before transplant and at days 30, 100 and 180 after transplant. Using Nuclei Lysis Solution, genomic DNA was extracted from unfractionated peripheral blood mononuclear cells that were either fresh or cryopreserved. V was cut back by 4 bases and J by 5 bases, leaving a gap of 17 bases between them. The CDR3 numbers 15 residues from cysteine through phenylalanine. This entry keeps only the CDR3 DNA: 45 bases, framed from base 1. The germline V gene encodes CDR1 LNHNV and CDR2 YYDKDF (reference sequence). The immunoSEQ assay, a bias-controlled multiplex PCR with V- and J-specific primers, was used to amplify TCR beta CDR3 regions from genomic DNA. In a second PCR step, a proprietary barcode and Illumina adapter sequences were attached to the CDR3 amplicons. An Illumina MiSeq instrument was used for sequencing of the CDR3 libraries. As for the original processing: Export and quality control were performed with immunoSEQ Analyzer 3.0, and downstream analyses were performed with R Bioconductor and Immunarch. Only productive rearrangements in the normalized downsampled data set were used to calculate repertoire metrics. Pathologically expanded clonotypes were defined as those larger than 5 templates in the normalized cohort. The Inverse Simpson Index served as the measure of repertoire diversity. To capture all clonotypes, CMV-specificity analyses were performed on the non-normalized data set. TCRdb limited this immuneACCESS table to in-frame rearrangements with V and J called. A share of clones is missing; checked studies link under half to unresolved V genes, and the rest is unexplained. V, J and clone size derive from that table, while D and trimming were established from the DNA sequence. The sample table holds 45,000 or so clones, of which roughly 80% were seen once. Over 4.5% of the sample rests with the top ten.

The paper's findings and limits, for the study overall: Just a small fraction of recipient repertoires overlapped with donor repertoires, and more than 95% appeared de novo at the given depth. The sample size was limited and the cells went unsorted, which meant the CD4 and CD8 repertoire contributions could not be told apart. After transplant, TCR diversity in recipients dropped, and pathologically expanded clonotypes increased progressively from day 30 to day 180. Donor and pretransplant recipient Inverse Simpson Index values predicted broader posttransplant TCR repertoire diversity.

Specimen: peripheral blood mononuclear cells, collected before stem cell transplant. This clonotype was sampled from a man in his sixties with myelodysplastic syndrome. Some clones in this sample may be carry-over from other donors' samples. Here the chain combines TRBV15 and TRBJ2-5, with a tentative D gene TRBD1 over 6 matching bases. The sequenced DNA is TGTGCCACCAGCACCCCTACTGGGGGCGCGGAGACCCAGTACTTC. This yields the protein CATSTPTGGAETQYF.